This TCR beta chain was obtained from a study of esophageal squamous cell carcinoma under preoperative chemotherapy. Time point of the sample: before preoperative PTX-NDP chemotherapy. The J segment lost 4 bases and the V segment lost 6 bases, leaving 4 bases of the junction unmatched. The CDR3 extends over 14 amino acids. The germline gives CDR1 MNHNS, CDR2 SASEGT. TCRdb re-called the PCR reads through MiXCR, storing one row per CDR3 protein. Among 16,000 or so distinct CDR3 sequences listed, approximately 61% were seen once. Sampling took place from a patient given preoperative chemotherapy. This chain uses TRBV6-1 with TRBJ2-3; 10 nucleotides line up with TRBD1. The clonotype comes from a human donor with esophageal squamous cell carcinoma. The donor label of this sample is uncertain. The CDR3 bases are TGTGCCAGCAGACGACAGGGGGCACCAGATACGCAGTATTTT. Protein sequence: CASRRQGAPDTQYF.